This TCR beta chain was found in a study of T cell responses to AZD1222 COVID-19 vaccine. This CDR3 spans 14 amino acids. Germline V lookup: CDR1 MNHEY, CDR2 SMNVEV (reference sequence). Trimming pared 4 bases from V and 7 bases from J, leaving 11 bases between. This table comes from immunoSEQ multiplex PCR, and its TCRdb copy is limited to in-frame clones, with some not included. The data contain approximately 150,000 clones, 92% of them singletons. Findings and caveats of the study: There were repertoire samples only from the period after the peak T cell response. Seropositive at baseline were only 5 or 6 AZD1222 recipients.

Recipients boosted at about 4 weeks or about 12 weeks are pooled. A remark on this clone: Its antigen remains unidentified.

The origin of this receptor is an adult who received the AZD1222 COVID-19 vaccine. The V and J genes are TRBV27 and TRBJ1-6; D is ambiguous. The specimen comprised peripheral blood, sampled 28 days after the second AZD1222 dose. The CDR3 sequence: CASSSYGPNSPLHF. CDR3 coding DNA: TGTGCCAGCAGTTCCTACGGACCAAATTCACCCCTCCACTTT.